These T cell receptor beta chains were read from a single sample in a study of regulatory T cells in long-lasting Graves disease. A single record per CDR3 protein comes from TCRdb applying MiXCR to the multiplex PCR reads. The sample shows around 400,000 distinct CDR3 sequences, 15% to 18% of them seen only once. The starting material was peripheral blood mononuclear cells (PBMCs), obtained at new diagnosis, from a patient treated with antithyroid drugs. Receptors originate from a female donor with Graves disease. Both conserved end residues are part of each CDR3. Each record gives: V gene, J gene, D gene, clone size, CDR3 DNA, CDR3 protein. D genes are given only for firm matches. Size values are once, few and many counts, or a class for expanded clones, and some rows have none.

TRBV24-1	TRBJ2-1	.	many	TGTGCCACCAGTGAGCGAGGGTACAATGAGCAGTTCTTC	CATSERGYNEQFF
TRBV7-9	TRBJ2-2	.	.	TGTGCCAGCAGCCCCCACGACTTCACCGGGGAGCTGTTTTTT	CASSPHDFTGELFF
TRBV20-1	TRBJ2-7	.	many	TGCAGTGCTAGAGTCTCAGCGGACTCCTACGAGCAGTACTTC	CSARVSADSYEQYF
TRBV6-1	TRBJ1-5	.	.	TGTGGCAGCAGTCCTAAATTCGACGGCGGGGGAAGGAATCAGCCCCAGCATTTT	CGSSPKFDGGGRNQPQHF
TRBV19	TRBJ2-1	.	few	TGTGCCAGTAGTATACTCCGAGAGTCCTACAATGAGCAGTTCTTC	CASSILRESYNEQFF
TRBV5-1	TRBJ2-3	.	few	TGCGCCAGCAGCTTGGACATAGCGGTGGGGGGCCCGTTTGCAGATACGCAGTATTTT	CASSLDIAVGGPFADTQYF
TRBV4-3	TRBJ1-1	.	.	TGCGCCAGCAGCCAAGATCGGAGAGGGGTCGCCACTGAAGCTTTCTTT	CASSQDRRGVATEAFF
TRBV7-2	TRBJ2-2	.	many	TGTGCCAGCAGCCCATATGTCCCCGGGGAGCTGTTTTTT	CASSPYVPGELFF
TRBV7-2	TRBJ2-5	.	few	TGTGCCAGCAGTCTATCCGGACTAACCCAAGAGACCCAGTACTTC	CASSLSGLTQETQYF
TRBV11-2	TRBJ1-4	.	many	TGTGCCAGCAGCCCAAGCGGGGGAAGTCGGTATGAAAAACTGTTTTTT	CASSPSGGSRYEKLFF
TRBV14	TRBJ1-2	.	few	TGTGCCAGCAGCCAAGACGGGCGGCGGGGCAACTATGGCTACACCTTC	CASSQDGRRGNYGYTF
TRBV12-3/TRBV12-4	TRBJ2-7	TRBD1	many	TGTGCCAGCAAACCGACAGGGGGCCCTTTCGAGCAGTACTTC	CASKPTGGPFEQYF
TRBV28	TRBJ1-1	.	.	TGTGCCAGCAGCCCAAACAGACAGCTTGAAGCTTTCTTT	CASSPNRQLEAFF
TRBV27	TRBJ2-2	.	few	TGTGCCAGCTCACCACGCCGGGGGTCCACGACGAACACCGGGGAGCTGTTTTTT	CASSPRRGSTTNTGELFF
TRBV6-4	TRBJ1-5	.	.	TGTGCCAGCAGTGACTCGTGTACAGGAGATTGCGCAGGCAGCAATCAGCCCCAGCATTTT	CASSDSCTGDCAGSNQPQHF
TRBV7-2	TRBJ2-1	.	many	TGTGCCAGCAGCTTAGGCCCCTCTAGCCTTGGGAATGAGCAGTTCTTC	CASSLGPSSLGNEQFF
TRBV10-3	TRBJ2-5	.	many	TGTGCCATCAGTGAGAGGTCGAGGAGCGGAGAGACCCAGTACTTC	CAISERSRSGETQYF
TRBV6-5	TRBJ2-5	TRBD1	.	TGTGCCAGCAGTTACAGCTCCTCCAGGGGGCAAGAGACCCAGTACTTC	CASSYSSSRGQETQYF
TRBV12-3/TRBV12-4	TRBJ2-1	.	many	TGTGCCAGCAGATCAATAATGGGGGGCGCGGAGCAGTTCTTC	CASRSIMGGAEQFF
TRBV7-6	TRBJ2-1	.	few	TGTGCCAGCAGCCGCGGGTTGGGGGATTACAATGAGCAGTTCTTC	CASSRGLGDYNEQFF
TRBV4-1	TRBJ2-3	TRBD2	many	TGCGCCAGCAGCCAAGATCTAGCGGGGCGACGGGGTACGCAGTATTTT	CASSQDLAGRRGTQYF
TRBV11-2	TRBJ2-3	TRBD2	.	TGTGCCAGCAGCTTAGAGGTAGCGGGGGAAGATACGCAGTATTTT	CASSLEVAGEDTQYF
TRBV30	TRBJ1-1	.	.	TGTGCCTACACGGGAGTGGCAGACACTGAAGCTTTCTTT	CAYTGVADTEAFF
TRBV2	TRBJ2-5	.	many	TGTGCCAGCACCGGGACATGGGAGGGAGAGACCCAGTACTTC	CASTGTWEGETQYF
TRBV5-1	TRBJ1-2	TRBD1	many	TGCGCCAGCAGCTGGGAACAGGGGGCGCGCGATGGCTACACCTTC	CASSWEQGARDGYTF
TRBV27	TRBJ2-5	TRBD1	many	TGTGCCAGCAGTTTATCACAGGGGGCAGAGACCCAGTACTTC	CASSLSQGAETQYF
TRBV12-3/TRBV12-4	TRBJ1-5	.	many	TGTGCCAGCAGTTTGACAAGTCGCAATCAGCCCCAGCATTTT	CASSLTSRNQPQHF
TRBV11-2	TRBJ2-7	.	.	TGTGCCAGCAGCTTAGATGGGCAGGTAAACTACGAGCAGTACTTC	CASSLDGQVNYEQYF